These 3 T cell receptor delta chains originate from one sample sequenced in a study of DNA immune sequencing with unique molecular identifiers. Genomic DNA underwent 32-plex PCR targeting all 8 TRDV and 4 TRDJ genes. In around 3 barcoding PCR cycles, molecules received a 12-nucleotide UMI, then adapter PCR followed. TCRdb processed the multiplex PCR reads again with the CATT caller. The repertoire holds 1,500 to 2,000 delta-chain clones, with 9.5% to 15% as singletons. Sequenced input: gamma-delta T cells enriched from blood buffy coat, or unenriched PBMCs (not recorded which). The receptors were sampled from a human donor in good health.

This clone was observed a few times. This may be a read error: a much more frequent sequence differs by one nucleotide. The chain is built from TRDV2 and TRDJ1, with D hard to call. The CDR3 runs to 14 residues. V lost 0 bases and J lost 0, with 7 bases in between. Per the germline V gene, CDR1 is GEAIGNYY and CDR2 is EKD. Written as DNA, the CDR3 is TGTGCCTGTGACACCGTAGTTAACACCGATAAACTCATCTTT. Its protein is CACDTVVNTDKLIF.

V and J are TRDV2 and TRDJ1; D perhaps matches TRDD2 (5 bases). CDR3 length equals 15 residues. V was shortened by 0 bases and J by 0 bases, with 10 bases between the two germline ends. Germline assignment: CDR1 GEAIGNYY and CDR2 EKD. The DNA for the CDR3 is TGTGCCTGTGACACCGTCCTAAGGAACACCGATAAACTCATCTTT. It encodes CACDTVLRNTDKLIF.

This clone is classed as medium-sized. The chain is built from TRDV1 and TRDJ2; possibly TRDD2 for D (9 bases). The CDR3 spans 26 residues. Germline V gene data show CDR1 as TSWWSYY and CDR2 as QGS. With 3 bases removed from V and 0 bases from J, the gap between germline ends came to 41 bases. DNA for the CDR3: TGTGCTCTTGGGGATAAGGGGCCTTCCTACCGTGAGGTACTGGGGGTCACGGGGACTTTGACAGCACAACTCTTCTTT. This encodes CALGDKGPSYREVLGVTGTLTAQLFF.